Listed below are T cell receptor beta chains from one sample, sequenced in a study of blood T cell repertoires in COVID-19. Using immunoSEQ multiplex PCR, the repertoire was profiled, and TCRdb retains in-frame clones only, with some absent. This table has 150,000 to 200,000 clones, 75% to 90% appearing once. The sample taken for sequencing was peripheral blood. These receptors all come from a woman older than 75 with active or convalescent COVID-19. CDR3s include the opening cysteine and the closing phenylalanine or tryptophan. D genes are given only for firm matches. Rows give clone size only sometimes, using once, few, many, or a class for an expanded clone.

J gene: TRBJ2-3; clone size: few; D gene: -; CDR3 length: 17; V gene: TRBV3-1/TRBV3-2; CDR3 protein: CASSQKDRQPLTDTQYF; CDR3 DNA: TGTGCCAGCAGCCAAAAAGACCGACAACCGCTCACAGATACGCAGTATTTT
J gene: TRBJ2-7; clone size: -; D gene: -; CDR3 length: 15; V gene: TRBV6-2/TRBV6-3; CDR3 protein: CASSPGSGWSYEQYF; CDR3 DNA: TGTGCCAGCAGCCCTGGGTCAGGATGGTCCTACGAGCAGTACTTC
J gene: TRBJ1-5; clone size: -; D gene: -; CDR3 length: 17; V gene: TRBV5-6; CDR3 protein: CASSLASGSTYNQPQHF; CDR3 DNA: TGTGCCAGCAGCTTGGCCTCAGGCAGCACCTACAATCAGCCCCAGCATTTT
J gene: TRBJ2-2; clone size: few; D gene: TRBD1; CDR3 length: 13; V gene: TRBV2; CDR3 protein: CANRQGNTGELFF; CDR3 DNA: TGTGCCAACCGACAGGGGAACACCGGGGAGCTGTTTTTT
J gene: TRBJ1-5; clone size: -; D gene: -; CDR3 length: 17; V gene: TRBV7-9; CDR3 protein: CASSLSTGLNSNQPQHF; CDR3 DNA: TGTGCCAGCAGCCTATCCACAGGGCTAAATAGCAATCAGCCCCAGCATTTT
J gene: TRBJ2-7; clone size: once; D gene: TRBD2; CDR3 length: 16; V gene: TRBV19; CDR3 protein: CASSRTSGGSPYEQYF; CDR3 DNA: TGTGCCAGTAGCAGGACTAGCGGGGGGTCCCCCTACGAGCAGTACTTC
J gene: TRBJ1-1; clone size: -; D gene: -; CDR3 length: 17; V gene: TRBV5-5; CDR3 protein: CASSRAPGVKMNTEAFF; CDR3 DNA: TGTGCCAGCAGCCGAGCCCCAGGGGTGAAGATGAACACTGAAGCTTTCTTT
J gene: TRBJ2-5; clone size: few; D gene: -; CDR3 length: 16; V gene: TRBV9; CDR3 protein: CASSVGPRTGSETQYF; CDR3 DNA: TGTGCCAGCAGCGTAGGGCCCCGGACTGGGTCGGAGACCCAGTACTTC
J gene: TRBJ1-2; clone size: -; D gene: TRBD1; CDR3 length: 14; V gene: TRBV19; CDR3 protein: CASSPGTGPYGYTF; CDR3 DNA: TGTGCCAGTAGCCCCGGGACAGGGCCATATGGCTACACCTTC
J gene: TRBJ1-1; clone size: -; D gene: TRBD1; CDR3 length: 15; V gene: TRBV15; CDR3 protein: CATSVGQGKNTEAFF; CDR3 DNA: TGTGCCACCAGCGTAGGACAGGGGAAGAACACTGAAGCTTTCTTT
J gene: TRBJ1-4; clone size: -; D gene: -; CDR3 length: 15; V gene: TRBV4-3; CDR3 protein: CASSVAGVANEKLFF; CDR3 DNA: TGCGCCAGCAGCGTAGCAGGGGTGGCCAATGAAAAACTGTTTTTT
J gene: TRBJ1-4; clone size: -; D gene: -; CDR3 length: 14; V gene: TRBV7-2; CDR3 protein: CASSLGTDNEKLFF; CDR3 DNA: TGTGCCAGCAGCTTAGGGACAGATAATGAAAAACTGTTTTTT
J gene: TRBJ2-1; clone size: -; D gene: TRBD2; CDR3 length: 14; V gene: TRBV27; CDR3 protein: CASTTSGGHGEQFF; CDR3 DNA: TGTGCCAGCACAACTAGCGGGGGGCATGGTGAGCAGTTCTTC
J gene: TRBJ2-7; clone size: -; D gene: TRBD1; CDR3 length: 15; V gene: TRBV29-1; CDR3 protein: CSVEDPGQGDYEQYF; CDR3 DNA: TGCAGCGTTGAAGATCCGGGACAGGGGGACTACGAGCAGTACTTC
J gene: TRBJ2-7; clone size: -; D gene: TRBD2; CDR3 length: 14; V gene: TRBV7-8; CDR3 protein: CASSPRTRRDEQYF; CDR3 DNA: TGTGCCAGCAGCCCCCGGACTAGACGGGACGAGCAGTACTTC
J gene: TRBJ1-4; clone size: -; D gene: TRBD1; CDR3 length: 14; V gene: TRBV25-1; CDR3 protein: CASRDAGQGEKLFF; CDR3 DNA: TGTGCCAGCAGGGATGCTGGACAGGGGGAAAAACTGTTTTTT
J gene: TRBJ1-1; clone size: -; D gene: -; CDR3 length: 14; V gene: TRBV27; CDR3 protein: CASSPSLGYTEAFF; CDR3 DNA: TGTGCCAGCAGTCCCTCCCTCGGGTACACTGAAGCTTTCTTT
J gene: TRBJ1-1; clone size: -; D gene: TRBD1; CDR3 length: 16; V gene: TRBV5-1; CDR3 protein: CASSPGQGAPDTEAFF; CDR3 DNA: TGCGCCAGCAGCCCGGGACAGGGGGCGCCGGACACTGAAGCTTTCTTT
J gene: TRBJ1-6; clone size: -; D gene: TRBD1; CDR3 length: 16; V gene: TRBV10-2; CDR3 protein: CASGQGDSSYNSPLHF; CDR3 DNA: TGCGCCAGCGGACAGGGGGATAGCTCCTATAATTCACCCCTCCACTTT
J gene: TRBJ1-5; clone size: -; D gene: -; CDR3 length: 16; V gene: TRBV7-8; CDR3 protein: CASSPESTGSNQPQHF; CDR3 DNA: TGTGCCAGCAGCCCGGAGTCTACCGGTAGCAATCAGCCCCAGCATTTT
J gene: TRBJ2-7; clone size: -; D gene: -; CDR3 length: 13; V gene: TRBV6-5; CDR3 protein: CASSFRGSYEQYF; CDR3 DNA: TGTGCCAGCAGCTTCAGGGGATCCTACGAGCAGTACTTC
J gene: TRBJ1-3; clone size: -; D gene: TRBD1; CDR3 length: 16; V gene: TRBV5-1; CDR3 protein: CASSLRTGTSGNTIYF; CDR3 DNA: TGCGCCAGCAGCCTAAGGACAGGGACATCTGGAAACACCATATATTTT
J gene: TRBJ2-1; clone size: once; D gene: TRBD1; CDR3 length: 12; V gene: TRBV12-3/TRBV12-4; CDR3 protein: CAINRGQNEQFF; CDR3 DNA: TGTGCCATTAACAGGGGGCAGAATGAGCAGTTCTTC
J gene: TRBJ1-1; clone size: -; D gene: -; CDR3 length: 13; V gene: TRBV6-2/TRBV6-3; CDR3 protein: CASSYGRGTEAFF; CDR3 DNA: TGTGCCAGCAGTTACGGAAGGGGGACTGAAGCTTTCTTT